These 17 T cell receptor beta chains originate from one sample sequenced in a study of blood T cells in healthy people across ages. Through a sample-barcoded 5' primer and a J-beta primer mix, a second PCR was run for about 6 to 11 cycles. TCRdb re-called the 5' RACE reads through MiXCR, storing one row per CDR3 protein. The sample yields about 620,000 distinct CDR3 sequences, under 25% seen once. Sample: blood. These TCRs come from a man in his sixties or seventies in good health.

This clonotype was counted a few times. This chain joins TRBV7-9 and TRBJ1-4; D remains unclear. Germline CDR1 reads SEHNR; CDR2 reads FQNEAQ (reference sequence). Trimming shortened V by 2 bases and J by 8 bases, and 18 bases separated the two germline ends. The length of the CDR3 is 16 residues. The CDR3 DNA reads TGTGCCAGCAGCTTAAAGCCGGGAATCGAGGGAGAAAAACTGTTTTTT. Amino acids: CASSLKPGIEGEKLFF.

DNA of the CDR3: TGCAGTGCTAGAGGTCGACAGGGGGCAAGCACAGATACGCAGTATTTT. As protein: CSARGRQGASTDTQYF. The rearrangement joins TRBV20-1 to TRBJ2-3; 10 bases agree with TRBD1. CDR3 size: 16 residues. Germline values: CDR1 DFQATT, CDR2 SNEGSKA (reference sequence). V lost 1 base and J lost 0; bases outside the gene matches: 4.

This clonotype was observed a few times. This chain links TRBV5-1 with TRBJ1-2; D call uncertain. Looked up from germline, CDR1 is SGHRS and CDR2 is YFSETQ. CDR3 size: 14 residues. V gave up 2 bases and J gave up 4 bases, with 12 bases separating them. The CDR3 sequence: CASSFGGPGYGYTF. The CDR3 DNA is TGCGCCAGCAGCTTCGGCGGGCCGGGCTATGGCTACACCTTC.

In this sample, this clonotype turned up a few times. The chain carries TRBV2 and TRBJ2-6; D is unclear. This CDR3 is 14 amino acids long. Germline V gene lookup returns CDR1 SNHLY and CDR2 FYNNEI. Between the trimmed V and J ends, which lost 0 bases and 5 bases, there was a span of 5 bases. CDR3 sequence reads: CASSEAPWANVLTF. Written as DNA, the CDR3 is TGTGCCAGCAGTGAAGCCCCCTGGGCCAACGTCCTGACTTTC.

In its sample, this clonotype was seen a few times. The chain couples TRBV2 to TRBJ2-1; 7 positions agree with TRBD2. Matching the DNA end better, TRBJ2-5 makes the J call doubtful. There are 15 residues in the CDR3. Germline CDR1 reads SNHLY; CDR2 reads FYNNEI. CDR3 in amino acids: CASSDSAGESGTQYF. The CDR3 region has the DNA TGTGCCAGCAGTGACAGTGCGGGAGAGAGCGGGACCCAGTACTTC.

The CDR3 DNA is TGCGCCAGCAGCCGGAAGACAGGAATTGGCACTGAAGCTTTCTTT. Encoded protein: CASSRKTGIGTEAFF. This chain connects TRBV5-1 to TRBJ1-1; possible D gene TRBD1, 6 bases. Germline V gene data show CDR1 as SGHRS and CDR2 as YFSETQ. CDR3 length: 15 amino acids. Trimming took off 4 bases at V and 4 bases at J, with 17 bases between the two ends.

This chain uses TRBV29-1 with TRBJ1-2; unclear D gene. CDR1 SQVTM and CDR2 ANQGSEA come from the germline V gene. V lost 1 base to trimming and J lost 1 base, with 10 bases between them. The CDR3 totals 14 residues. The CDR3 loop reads CSVEVRTINYGYTF. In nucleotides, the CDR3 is TGCAGCGTTGAAGTACGCACCATTAACTATGGCTACACCTTC. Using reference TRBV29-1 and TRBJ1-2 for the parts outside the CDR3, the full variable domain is SAVISQKPSRDICQRGTSLTIQCQVDSQVTMMFWYRQQPGQSLTLIATANQGSEATYESGFVIDKFPISRPNLTFSTLTVSNMSPEDSSIYLCSVEVRTINYGYTFGSGTRLTVV.

Here the CDR3 reads CASSDAGTGNTGELFF. DNA for the CDR3: TGTGCCAGCAGTGATGCCGGGACGGGGAACACCGGGGAGCTGTTTTTT. The chain couples TRBV25-1 to TRBJ2-2; D may correspond to TRBD1 or TRBD2 (5 bases each). This CDR3 has 16 residues. V lost 3 bases to trimming and J lost 1 base, with 12 bases between them. Germline assignment: CDR1 MGHDK and CDR2 SYGVNS.

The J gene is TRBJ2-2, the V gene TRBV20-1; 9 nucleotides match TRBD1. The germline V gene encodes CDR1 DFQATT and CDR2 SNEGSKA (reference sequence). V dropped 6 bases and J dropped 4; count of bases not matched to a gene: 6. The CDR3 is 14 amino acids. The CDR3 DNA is TGCAGTGCGCCAACAGGGGGCATCACCGGGGAGCTGTTTTTT. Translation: CSAPTGGITGELFF.

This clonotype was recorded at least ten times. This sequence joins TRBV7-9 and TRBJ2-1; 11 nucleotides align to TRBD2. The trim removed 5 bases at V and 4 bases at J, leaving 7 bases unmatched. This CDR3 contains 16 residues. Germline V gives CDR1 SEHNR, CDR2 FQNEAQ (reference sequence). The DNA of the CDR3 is TGTGCCAGCAGCCGACGGGGACTAGCGGATTACAATGAGCAGTTCTTC. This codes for CASSRRGLADYNEQFF.

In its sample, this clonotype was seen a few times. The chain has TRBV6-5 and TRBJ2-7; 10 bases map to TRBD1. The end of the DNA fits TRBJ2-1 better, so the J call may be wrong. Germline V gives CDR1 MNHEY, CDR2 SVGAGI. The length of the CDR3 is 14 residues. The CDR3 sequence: CASNRDRGPSEQFF. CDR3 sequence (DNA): TGTGCCAGCAACCGCGACAGGGGGCCCAGTGAGCAGTTCTTC.

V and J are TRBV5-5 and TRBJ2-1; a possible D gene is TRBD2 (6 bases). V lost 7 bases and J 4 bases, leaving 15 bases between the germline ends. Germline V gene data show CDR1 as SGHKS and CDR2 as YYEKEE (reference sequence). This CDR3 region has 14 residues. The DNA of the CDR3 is TGTGCCAGCGTGACCGGGGCGGGATACAATGAGCAGTTCTTC. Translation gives CASVTGAGYNEQFF.

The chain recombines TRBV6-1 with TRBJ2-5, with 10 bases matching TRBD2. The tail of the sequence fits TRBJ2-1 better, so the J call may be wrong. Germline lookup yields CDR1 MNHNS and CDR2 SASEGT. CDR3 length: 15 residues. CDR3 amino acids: CASSGGLAEYNEQFF. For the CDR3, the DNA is TGTGCCAGCAGTGGCGGACTAGCGGAATACAATGAGCAGTTCTTC.

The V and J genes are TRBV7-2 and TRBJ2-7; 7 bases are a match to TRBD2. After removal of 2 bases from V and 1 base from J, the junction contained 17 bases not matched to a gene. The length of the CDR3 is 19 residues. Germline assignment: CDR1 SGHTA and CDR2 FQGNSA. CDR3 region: CASSLSPGAGERPSYEQYF. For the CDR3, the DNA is TGTGCCAGCAGCTTAAGCCCTGGGGCGGGAGAAAGGCCTTCCTACGAGCAGTACTTC.

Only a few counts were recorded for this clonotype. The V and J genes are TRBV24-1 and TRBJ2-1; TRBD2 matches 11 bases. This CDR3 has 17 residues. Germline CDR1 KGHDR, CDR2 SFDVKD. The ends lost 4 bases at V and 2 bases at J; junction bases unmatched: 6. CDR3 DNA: TGTGCCACCAGTGAGGCATCTAGCGGGGGGACCTACAATGAGCAGTTCTTC. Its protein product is CATSEASSGGTYNEQFF.

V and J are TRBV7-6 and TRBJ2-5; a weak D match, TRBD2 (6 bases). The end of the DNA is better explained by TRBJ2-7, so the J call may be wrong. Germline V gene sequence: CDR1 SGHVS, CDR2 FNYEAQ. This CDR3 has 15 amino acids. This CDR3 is CASSLGIADIYEQYF. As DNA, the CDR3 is TGTGCCAGCAGCTTGGGAATAGCGGACATCTACGAGCAGTACTTC.

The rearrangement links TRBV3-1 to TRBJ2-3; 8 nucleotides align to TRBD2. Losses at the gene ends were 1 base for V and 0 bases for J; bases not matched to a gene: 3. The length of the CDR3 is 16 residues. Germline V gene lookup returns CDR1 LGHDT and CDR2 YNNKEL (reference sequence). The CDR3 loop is CASSQVAGTSTDTQYF. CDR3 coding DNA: TGTGCCAGCAGCCAAGTAGCGGGGACTAGCACAGATACGCAGTATTTT.